The 21 T cell receptor beta chains reported below all come from one sample, sequenced in a study of T cell changes during pregnancy in multiple sclerosis (dated by TCRdb to about 2019). Receptor libraries were prepared by the immunoSEQ multiplex PCR assay. TCRdb provides this immuneACCESS table in a form limited to in-frame rearrangements. Some clones are lacking; in checked studies, under half of them reflect an unresolved V gene, and why the rest are absent is not known. The sample table lists about 51,000 clones, roughly 93% of them with a count of one. Of the sample, around 1.9% is held by the ten largest clones. The starting material was peripheral blood, obtained in the second trimester of pregnancy. The source of these receptors is a female donor with multiple sclerosis, enrolled in a pregnancy study.

The chain recombines TRBV5-6 with TRBJ1-3, with TRBD1 matching 8 bases. CDR1 is SGHDT, CDR2 YYEEEE, per germline. V gave up 1 base and J gave up 4 bases; unmatched junction bases: 10. The CDR3 consists of 17 residues. The CDR3: CASSLPGTGTEGNTIYF. CDR3 in DNA: TGTGCCAGCAGCTTGCCGGGGACAGGTACTGAGGGAAACACCATATATTTT.

The J gene is TRBJ2-5, the V gene TRBV7-9; 14 nucleotides line up with TRBD2. The CDR3 totals 15 residues. Germline V lookup: CDR1 SEHNR, CDR2 FQNEAQ (reference sequence). The V segment lost 4 bases and the J segment 3 bases; nucleotides outside the gene matches: 1. In nucleotides, the CDR3 is TGTGCCAGCAGCTGGGGACTAGCGGGAGAAGAGACCCAGTACTTC. This encodes CASSWGLAGEETQYF.

V gene TRBV5-4 combines with J gene TRBJ2-5; the match to TRBD2 covers 8 bases. The CDR3 is 13 amino acids. V shed 0 bases, J shed 5 bases, and the junction held 0 bases outside the gene matches. Germline assignment: CDR1 SGHNT and CDR2 YYREEE (reference sequence). CDR3: CASSLGLAETQYF. The CDR3 DNA follows: TGTGCCAGCAGCTTGGGACTAGCGGAGACCCAGTACTTC.

This chain joins TRBV9 and TRBJ2-7, with D possibly matching TRBD1 (6 bases). The CDR3 consists of 15 residues. V was clipped by 3 bases and J by 6 bases, with 19 bases between them. In germline, CDR1 is SGDLS, CDR2 YYNGEE. CDR3 DNA sequence: TGTGCCAGCAGCGCGGACAGTTCGGCCGAGGTCGAGCAGTACTTC. Translation gives CASSADSSAEVEQYF.

Remarks on this clone: An end of the junction differs from the germline gene, which may be a read error. The rearrangement uses TRBV7-7 and TRBJ2-2; no reliable D call. The CDR3 loop spans 14 amino acids. Germline V gene sequence: CDR1 SSHAT, CDR2 FNYEAQ (reference sequence). CDR3: CASSLKPNTGELFF. The CDR3, as DNA: TGTGCTAGCAGCTTAAAGCCGAACACCGGGGAGCTGTTTTTT.

The chain combines TRBV30 with TRBJ2-1; 9 bases align to TRBD2. V gave up 2 bases and J gave up 4 bases; unmatched junction bases: 6. The CDR3 is 15 residues long. Germline CDR1 and CDR2: GTSNPN and SVGIG (reference sequence). DNA of the CDR3: TGTGCCTGGAGTCCAACGACTAGCGGATACAATGAGCAGTTCTTC. Encoded protein: CAWSPTTSGYNEQFF.

J is TRBJ1-3 and V is TRBV28, with D tentatively TRBD1 (6 bases). The V gene's germline CDR1 is MDHEN and CDR2 SYDVKM. The CDR3 is 14 residues long. Deletions cut 6 bases from V and 4 bases from J, with 13 bases between. CDR3 in amino acids: CASRDTGSGNTIYF. CDR3 sequence (DNA): TGTGCCAGCAGAGATACAGGGTCGGGAAACACCATATATTTT.

The chain links TRBV6-5 to TRBJ1-5; no reliable D call. Germline values: CDR1 MNHEY, CDR2 SVGAGI. The CDR3 runs to 15 residues. V lost 4 bases and J 6 bases, leaving 16 bases between the germline ends. For the CDR3, the DNA is TGTGCCAGCAGTTCTCGAGCTAGTAGGTTTCAGCCCCAGCATTTT. Its protein is CASSSRASRFQPQHF.

The chain has TRBV7-9 and TRBJ1-1, with 8 bases fitting TRBD1. The CDR3 is made up of 15 amino acids. CDR1 is SEHNR, CDR2 FQNEAQ, per germline (reference sequence). The V and J ends lost 4 bases and 6 bases, in that order; junction bases with no gene match: 10. In DNA, the CDR3 is TGTGCCAGCAGCTCAACGACAGGGGTGAAAGCTGAAGCTTTCTTT. This encodes CASSSTTGVKAEAFF.

This chain uses TRBV7-8 with TRBJ2-1; 12 bases fit TRBD2. Unmatched junction bases numbered 1, after V lost 2 bases and J lost 5 bases. There are 15 residues in the CDR3. Germline CDR1 and CDR2: SGHVS and FQNEAQ. As DNA, the CDR3 is TGTGCCAGCAGCTTAAGGACTAGCGGGAACAATGAGCAGTTCTTC. Translated, it gives CASSLRTSGNNEQFF.

This sequence joins TRBV2 and TRBJ2-7, with 9 bases aligning to TRBD1. The CDR3 length is 15 residues. With V trimmed by 10 bases and J by 5 bases, 15 bases remained unmatched. Germline CDR1 reads SNHLY; CDR2 reads FYNNEI. The DNA for the CDR3 is TGTGCCATCCGAAGAGGGACAGGGAACCCCCACGAGCAGTACTTC. It specifies CAIRRGTGNPHEQYF.

The chain combines TRBV7-9 with TRBJ2-6; 9 bases are a match to TRBD1. This CDR3 is 18 amino acids long. Germline-derived CDR1 and CDR2 are SEHNR and FQNEAQ (reference sequence). The ends lost 8 bases at V and 0 bases at J; junction bases unmatched: 11. The CDR3 DNA reads as TGTGCCAGCTCACCCCACCCGGGACAGGGCTCTGGGGCCAACGTCCTGACTTTC. It translates to CASSPHPGQGSGANVLTF.

This chain uses TRBV30 with TRBJ1-3; D possibly corresponds to TRBD1 (6 bases). Germline V lookup: CDR1 GTSNPN, CDR2 SVGIG (reference sequence). The CDR3 has 15 amino acids. The CDR3 DNA reads TGTGCGCGAGGGGGGGATTTCGCCCAAAGAAACACCATATATTTT. Translated: CARGGDFAQRNTIYF.

This chain connects TRBV19 to TRBJ2-1; D perhaps matches TRBD2 (6 bases). The germline V and J ends were trimmed by 3 bases and 3 bases, with 15 bases remaining between them. Per the germline V gene, CDR1 is LNHDA and CDR2 is SQIVND (reference sequence). This CDR3 has 16 amino acids. CDR3 DNA: TGTGCCAGTAGTATTAACGGGGCGGGGTTCTACAATGAGCAGTTCTTC. Translating gives CASSINGAGFYNEQFF.

V usage is TRBV19 and J usage is TRBJ2-7; 7 bases are a match to TRBD1. CDR3 length: 14 residues. Germline assignment: CDR1 LNHDA and CDR2 SQIVND (reference sequence). After removal of 1 base from V and 5 bases from J, the junction contained 5 bases not matched to a gene. The CDR3 region has the DNA TGTGCCAGTAGTATAGTGACAGGGAGCAACGAGCAGTACTTC. This translates into CASSIVTGSNEQYF.

The chain is built from TRBV28 and TRBJ1-2; the D gene is possibly TRBD1 (5 bases). Trimming removed 4 bases from V and 6 bases from J, with 18 bases in between. The CDR3 consists of 15 residues. CDR1 and CDR2 from the germline V gene are MDHEN and SYDVKM. The DNA for the CDR3 is TGTGCCAGCAGTTACCGGGACTGGGCTCGTGATGGCTACACCTTC. Amino acid sequence: CASSYRDWARDGYTF.

V is TRBV27 and J is TRBJ2-1; 9 bases match TRBD2. Trimming removed 3 bases from V and 10 bases from J; junction bases left unmatched: 10. Germline V gene lookup returns CDR1 MNHEY and CDR2 SMNVEV (reference sequence). The CDR3 runs 15 residues. The CDR3 nucleotides are TGTGCCAGCAGTTTTGCGGGAGGGCCCCAGGGGGAGCAGTTCTTC. It is translated as CASSFAGGPQGEQFF.

The chain carries TRBV5-6 and TRBJ2-5; 7 bases are a match to TRBD1. Germline CDR1 is SGHDT and CDR2 is YYEEEE. There are 14 residues in the CDR3. V dropped 0 bases and J dropped 2; count of bases not matched to a gene: 1. The CDR3, as DNA: TGTGCCAGCAGCTTGGTGGGACAGCAAGAGACCCAGTACTTC. Translated: CASSLVGQQETQYF.

This chain uses TRBV29-1 with TRBJ1-1; D is ambiguous. Between the trimmed V and J ends, which lost 1 base and 0 bases, there was a span of 12 bases. The CDR3 is 15 amino acids. CDR1 and CDR2 (germline): SQVTM, ANQGSEA. DNA for the CDR3: TGCAGCGTTGAAGTGGGTCGGGTGGTGAACACTGAAGCTTTCTTT. Residues: CSVEVGRVVNTEAFF.

Here the CDR3 DNA reads TGTGCCAGCACCCCCCTTGAGGCGAACACCGGGGAGCTGTTTTTT. This encodes CASTPLEANTGELFF. The chain employs TRBV27 and TRBJ2-2; D ambiguous. This CDR3 has 15 amino acids. Germline V CDR1 and CDR2: MNHEY, SMNVEV (reference sequence). V lost 7 bases to trimming and J lost 0 bases, with 12 bases between them.

This chain joins TRBV27 and TRBJ1-5; 7 bases are a match to TRBD1. The CDR3 is 16 amino acids. The germline CDR1 and CDR2 sequences are MNHEY and SMNVEV (reference sequence). With V trimmed by 0 bases and J by 7 bases, 9 bases remained unmatched. CDR3 nucleotides: TGTGCCAGCAGTTTATCAGGGCAGGGGGTCGGACAGCCCCAGCATTTT. Its protein product is CASSLSGQGVGQPQHF.